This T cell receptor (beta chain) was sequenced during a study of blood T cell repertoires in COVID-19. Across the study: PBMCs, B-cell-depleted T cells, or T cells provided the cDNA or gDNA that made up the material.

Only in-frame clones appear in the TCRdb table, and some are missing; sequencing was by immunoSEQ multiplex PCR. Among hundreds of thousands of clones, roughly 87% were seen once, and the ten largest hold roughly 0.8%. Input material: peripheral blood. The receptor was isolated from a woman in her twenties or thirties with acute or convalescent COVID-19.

In DNA form, the CDR3 reads TGTGCCAGCAGCCCCGGACTAGCGGGACCGAGCTCCTACGAGCAGTACTTC. The encoded protein is CASSPGLAGPSSYEQYF. The rearrangement uses TRBV13 and TRBJ2-7; 12 positions agree with TRBD2. The CDR3 loop spans 17 amino acids. The germline V gene encodes CDR1 PRHDT and CDR2 FYEKMQ (reference sequence). V was pared by 5 bases and J by 0 bases, with 8 bases of the junction left unmatched.